This T cell receptor (beta chain) emerged from a study of shared clonotypes between healthy human individuals. Study observations and caveats: Four donors shared approximately 5% of their naive CD4 clonotypes. Memory subsets generally showed lower estimated richness than naive subsets.

Data came from immunoSEQ multiplex PCR; TCRdb stores just in-frame clones and leaves some out. This sample has around 620,000 clones, with roughly 96% found just once. CD45RO-negative, CCR7-positively selected cells formed the naive CD8 fraction, excluding terminally differentiated effector memory CD45RA+ cells. Adults of Caucasian background living in Nashville, Tennessee made up all donors. V was shortened by 5 bases and J by 6 bases, with 11 bases between the two germline ends. The CDR3 extends over 12 amino acids. Germline loops: CDR1 MDHEN, CDR2 SYDVKM. With respect to this clone: Its antigen is still unknown.

The sequence derives from a woman aged 30 to 39 in good health. The specimen was naive CD8+ T cells sorted from blood. The chain joins TRBV28 to TRBJ2-7; D not resolved. The CDR3 region has the DNA TGTGCCAGCAGTCTGTCTCGGGTCGAGCAGTACTTC. Amino acid sequence: CASSLSRVEQYF.